The clone carrying this T cell receptor (beta chain) was counted ten times or more. Its antigen is not known. Criteria for exclusion of patients were uncontrolled infection, other autoimmune disease, pregnancy or lactation. Fresh 10 ml peripheral blood yielded PBMCs. This entry belongs to a study of T cells in Graves' hyperthyroidism and ophthalmopathy. General study findings and limits: Blood shared most expanded thyroid clonotypes above 0.001.

The CDR3 is 14 amino acids. V dropped 5 bases and J dropped 5 bases, with 15 bases sitting between them. The TCR beta CDR3 regions underwent amplification using RNA transcripts as the source. The study used the HTBI primer set for a first-round RT-PCR of the TCR CDR3. TCRdb redid the calling of the multiplex PCR reads with MiXCR, one entry per CDR3 protein. The sample yields hundreds of thousands of distinct CDR3 sequences, roughly 15% seen once. Material for sequencing was blood. The TCR sequence derives from a woman between 45 and 65 years old with Graves' ophthalmopathy. V and J are TRBV12-3 or TRBV12-4 and TRBJ1-2; D perhaps matches TRBD1 (6 bases). DNA of the CDR3: TGTGCCAGCAGTACAAAGGGGGGGTGGTATGGCTACACCTTC. Protein product: CASSTKGGWYGYTF.